This T cell receptor beta chain was documented in a study of liver allograft versus peripheral blood T cells. Study details: Hepatic allograft T cell receptor repertoires were evaluated relative to those present in recipients' peripheral blood. Points from the study as a whole: Peripheral blood reportedly held T cell receptor repertoires that differed from those inside liver allografts.

Germline CDR1 MNHEY, CDR2 SMNVEV (reference sequence). Trimming removed 6 bases from V and 4 bases from J; junction bases left unmatched: 7. The CDR3 extends over 15 amino acids. In this sample, this clonotype turned up a few times. Its antigen remains unidentified. From the reads, TCRdb called clonotypes with MiXCR, one entry per CDR3 protein. Among some 14,000 distinct CDR3 sequences listed, around 18% were seen once. This chain uses TRBV27 with TRBJ2-1, with 9 bases aligning to TRBD2. This clonotype was sampled from a human patient who had a liver transplant. Some T cells may arise from the graft donor. CDR3 nucleotide sequence: TGTGCCAGCAGGGCTGGGCGGGGGGGGTACAATGAGCAGTTCTTC. Translated, it gives CASRAGRGGYNEQFF.